The T cell receptor (beta chain) under discussion was sequenced for a study of immune evolution from preneoplasia to lung adenocarcinoma. Some clones are missing from TCRdb's copy, which holds only in-frame ones; the method was immunoSEQ multiplex PCR. Among 5,000 to 6,500 clones listed, 83% were seen once. General study findings and limits: Normal lung had highest clonality; later lesions appeared denser, more diverse. Top clone frequencies peaked in normal lung, apparently declining through invasive adenocarcinoma.

This CDR3 contains 15 residues. CDR1 SGHTS and CDR2 YDEGEE come from the germline V gene. With 1 base removed from V and 7 bases from J, the gap between germline ends came to 15 bases. With respect to this clone: As yet, its antigen is unknown.

Patient tissue came from resections in Japan or China, 2014–2017. The material sequenced was FFPE adjacent normal lung tissue. This receptor was identified in a person aged 70 to 79 with lung adenocarcinoma. The V and J genes are TRBV5-8 and TRBJ2-1; possibly TRBD2 for D (6 bases). The CDR3: CASSLLREGRNEQFF. For the CDR3, the DNA is TGTGCCAGCAGCTTGCTGCGGGAAGGTAGGAATGAGCAGTTCTTC.